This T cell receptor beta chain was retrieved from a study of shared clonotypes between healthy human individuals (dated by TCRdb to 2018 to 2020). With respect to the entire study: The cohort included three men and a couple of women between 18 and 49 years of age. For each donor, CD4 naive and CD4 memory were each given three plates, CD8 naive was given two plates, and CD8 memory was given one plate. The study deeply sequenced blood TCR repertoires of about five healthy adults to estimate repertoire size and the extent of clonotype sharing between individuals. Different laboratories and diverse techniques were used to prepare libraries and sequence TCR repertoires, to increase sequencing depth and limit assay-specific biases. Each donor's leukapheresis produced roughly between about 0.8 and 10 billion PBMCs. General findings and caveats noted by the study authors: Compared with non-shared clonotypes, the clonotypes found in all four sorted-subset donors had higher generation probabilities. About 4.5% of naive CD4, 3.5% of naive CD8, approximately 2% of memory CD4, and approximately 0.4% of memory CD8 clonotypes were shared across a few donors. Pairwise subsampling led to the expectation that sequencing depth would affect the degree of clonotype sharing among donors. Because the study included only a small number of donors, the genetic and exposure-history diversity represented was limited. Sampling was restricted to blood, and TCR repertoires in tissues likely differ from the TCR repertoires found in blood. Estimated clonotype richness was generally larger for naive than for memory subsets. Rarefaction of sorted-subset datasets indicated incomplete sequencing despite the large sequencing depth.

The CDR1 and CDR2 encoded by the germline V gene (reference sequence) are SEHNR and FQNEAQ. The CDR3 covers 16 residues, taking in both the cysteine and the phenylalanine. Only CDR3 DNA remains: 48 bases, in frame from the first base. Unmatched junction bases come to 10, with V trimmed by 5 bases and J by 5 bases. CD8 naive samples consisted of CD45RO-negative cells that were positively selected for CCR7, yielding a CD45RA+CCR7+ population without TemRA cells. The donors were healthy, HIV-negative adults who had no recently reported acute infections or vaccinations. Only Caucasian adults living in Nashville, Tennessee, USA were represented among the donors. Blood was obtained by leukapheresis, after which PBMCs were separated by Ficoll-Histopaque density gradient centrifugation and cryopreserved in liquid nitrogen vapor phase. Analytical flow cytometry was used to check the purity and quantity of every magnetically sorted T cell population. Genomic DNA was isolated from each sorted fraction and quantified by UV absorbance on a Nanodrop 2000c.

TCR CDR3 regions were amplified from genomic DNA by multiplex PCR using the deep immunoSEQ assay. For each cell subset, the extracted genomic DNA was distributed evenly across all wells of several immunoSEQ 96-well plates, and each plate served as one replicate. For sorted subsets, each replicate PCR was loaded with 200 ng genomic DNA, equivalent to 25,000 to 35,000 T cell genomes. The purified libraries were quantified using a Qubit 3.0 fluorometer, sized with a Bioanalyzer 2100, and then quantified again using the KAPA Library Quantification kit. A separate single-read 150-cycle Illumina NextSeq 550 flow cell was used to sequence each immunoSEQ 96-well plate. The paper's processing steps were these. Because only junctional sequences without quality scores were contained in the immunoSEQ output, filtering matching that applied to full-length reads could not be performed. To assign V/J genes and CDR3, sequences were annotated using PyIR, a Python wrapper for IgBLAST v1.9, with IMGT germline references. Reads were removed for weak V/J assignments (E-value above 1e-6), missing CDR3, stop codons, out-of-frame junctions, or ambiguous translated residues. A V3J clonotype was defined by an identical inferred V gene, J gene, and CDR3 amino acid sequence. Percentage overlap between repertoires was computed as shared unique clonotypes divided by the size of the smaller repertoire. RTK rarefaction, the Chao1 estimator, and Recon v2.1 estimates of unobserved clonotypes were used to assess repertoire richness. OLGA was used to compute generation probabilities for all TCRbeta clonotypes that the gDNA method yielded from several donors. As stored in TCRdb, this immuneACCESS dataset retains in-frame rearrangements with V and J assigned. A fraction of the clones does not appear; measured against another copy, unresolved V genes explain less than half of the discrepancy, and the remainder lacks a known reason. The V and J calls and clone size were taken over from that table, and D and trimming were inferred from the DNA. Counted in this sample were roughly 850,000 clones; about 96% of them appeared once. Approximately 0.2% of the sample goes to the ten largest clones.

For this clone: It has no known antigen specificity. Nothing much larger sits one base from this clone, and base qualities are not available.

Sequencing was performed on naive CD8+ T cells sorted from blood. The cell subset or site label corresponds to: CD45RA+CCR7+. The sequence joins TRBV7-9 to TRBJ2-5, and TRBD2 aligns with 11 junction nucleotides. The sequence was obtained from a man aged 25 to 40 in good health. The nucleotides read TGTGCCAGCAGCCGCCTTACTAGCGGGAGTAGGGAGACCCAGTACTTC. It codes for CASSRLTSGSRETQYF.